These 3 T cell receptor beta chains came from one sample sequenced in a study of cytomegalovirus exposure and HLA in healthy donors. The data were produced by immunoSEQ multiplex PCR, yet TCRdb's version contains in-frame clones alone and is incomplete. The sample consists of some 250,000 clones, around 90% of them appearing once. The material sequenced was PBMCs. The receptors were sampled from a woman aged 18 to 35 in good health and CMV-seronegative.

V and J are TRBV9 and TRBJ1-3; possibly TRBD1 for D (6 bases). The CDR3 sequence is 14 residues long. V was pared by 1 base and J by 2 bases, with 7 bases between. CDR1 is SGDLS and CDR2 is YYNGEE in the germline V gene. The CDR3 coding sequence is TGTGCCAGCAGCGTACAGGGGACTGGAAACACCATATATTTT. It is translated as CASSVQGTGNTIYF.

This chain joins TRBV5-1 and TRBJ1-3, with TRBD1 as a possible D gene (6 bases). V shed 5 bases and J shed 3 bases, with 12 bases lying between them. Per germline, CDR1 SGHRS and CDR2 YFSETQ. The CDR3 is 14 residues long. CDR3 loop: CASRAGAVGNTIYF. The CDR3 region has the DNA TGCGCCAGCAGAGCGGGGGCGGTTGGAAACACCATATATTTT.

V gene TRBV19 combines with J gene TRBJ2-1, with TRBD1 as a possible D gene (6 bases). V was clipped by 3 bases and J by 6 bases, with 12 bases between them. Germline lookup yields CDR1 LNHDA and CDR2 SQIVND (reference sequence). CDR3 length: 14 residues. The CDR3 region is CASSISDRVNEQFF. For the CDR3, the DNA is TGTGCCAGTAGTATCTCGGACAGAGTCAATGAGCAGTTCTTC.